This T cell receptor (beta chain) was found in a study of type 1 and type 2 diabetes patients (dated by TCRdb to 2016 to 2018). Concerning the study at large: Fewer than 10 type 1 diabetes patients, four type 2 diabetes patients and six or seven nondiabetic controls were recruited in China to form the cohort. The study used high-throughput sequencing to profile TCRbeta repertoires and compare individuals with type 1 diabetes, type 2 diabetes and no diabetes. A total of fewer than 20 million paired-end reads were generated across the whole study. Paired-end sequencing of TCRbeta libraries was performed on Illumina HiSeq 2000 or MiSeq instruments. Type 2 diabetes patients were included as a disease comparison group for the type 1 diabetes patients. Comparing approximately 19-cycle and roughly 25-cycle amplification showed similar V gene usage, suggesting similar primer efficiencies and random PCR bias. Across the study, CD4+ and CD8+ T cells were positively selected from PBMCs using CD4 or CD8 MicroBeads on MACS columns. What the study reported, not specific to this receptor: Highly correlated V and J gene usage patterns were observed for type 2 diabetes and control samples, with an average of around 0.97 between samples. Type 2 diabetes patients had few highly-expanded CD4+ clones, median one, accounting for a median roughly 3.7% of reads. Age and gender were not matched between study groups, possibly biasing interpretation. Because only a limited number of T2D and control samples were sequenced, some T1D-only HECs might also appear in more T2D or control samples. In both CD4+ and CD8+ T cells, type 2 diabetes repertoires were highly diverse, with diversity significantly greater than that of type 1 diabetes repertoires.

The sequencing machine was an Illumina MiSeq. Genomic DNA from sorted T cell subsets was used as template for TCRbeta CDR3 amplification. The TCRbeta CDR3 region was amplified by multiplex PCR with 30 forward and 13 reverse primers. After the PCR products were purified with AMPure XP beads, a second PCR of 25 cycles was run to add indices and adaptors. Libraries were gel-purified using the QIAquick Gel Extraction Kit before sequencing. For the original study's pipeline: Paired-end reads were merged with FLASH and aligned to IMGT V, D and J germline references using IgBLAST. Reads with below 70% alignment identity to germline references were discarded, leaving around 12,000,000 reads study-wide. Following IMGT definitions, CDR3 boundaries, reading frame and productivity were assigned. Highly-expanded clones were defined as clones making up 1% or more of reads, and normalized Shannon entropy was used to measure diversity. Unpaired two-tailed t-tests were used to test for differences in Shannon entropy between groups. TCRdb trimmed public reads at Q25 via fastp, called clones via MiXCR and kept in-frame beta chains. Rows with one shared CDR3 protein collapse into an entry with the most common genes and DNA. The V and J calls shown here were made by TCRdb, not taken from the authors' results. A total of a few hundred thousand distinct CDR3 sequences appear in this sample, over 45% of them only once. Roughly 15% of the sample rests with the top ten.

V is shortened by 0 bases, J by 0 bases, and the region joining them spans 14 bases. Its CDR3 holds 17 amino acids, cysteine through phenylalanine. Left in the record is the CDR3 DNA by itself, 51 bases read in frame from the first base. CDR1 and CDR2 (SGDLS, YYNGEE) derive from the germline V gene. About this clonotype itself: Its antigen is not yet known. No much larger clonotype is one base removed from it; base qualities were not supplied.

All diabetic patients met standard classification criteria for type 1 or type 2 diabetes, with glucose and C-peptide assessed by WHO-recommended methods. Exclusion applied to any donor with other autoimmune diseases or infections within the previous four weeks. A roughly 10-milliliter sample of peripheral blood was drawn from every participant. LymphoPrep density separation was used to isolate PBMCs. The sample consisted of peripheral blood mononuclear cells (PBMCs). The chain joins TRBV9 to TRBJ2-3; the D gene could be either TRBD1 or TRBD2, each agreeing at 5 bases. This TCR derives from a man aged 18 to 29 with type 2 diabetes. The CDR3 is CASSVAGTHVSTDTQYF. The DNA sequence is given as TGTGCCAGCAGCGTAGCTGGGACCCATGTGAGCACAGATACGCAGTATTTT.